These T cell receptor beta chains were read from a single sample in a study of beta chain features in type 1 diabetes. Produced via immunoSEQ multiplex PCR; TCRdb's table is partial and in-frame only. The table records roughly 230,000 clones, approximately 10% of them present only once. Sequenced sample: naive CD4+ T cells from blood. These receptors originate from a man aged 25 to 45 with type 1 diabetes. The CDR3 runs from the conserved cysteine through the conserved F or W. The D gene is left open where the match is weak. Clone size is given for some rows only: seen once, a few or many times, or a class if the clone is expanded.

TRBD2,13,TRBJ2-5,TRBV29-1,-,CSVTPGLGETQYF,TGCAGCGTTACCCCGGGACTAGGAGAGACCCAGTACTTC
-,11,TRBJ2-7,TRBV20-1,few,CSAAAGTLQYF,TGCAGTGCTGCGGCCGGGACTTTACAGTACTTC
TRBD2,17,TRBJ2-5,TRBV7-9,few,CASSPTTGLAGGETQYF,TGTGCCAGCAGCCCCACTACCGGACTAGCGGGGGGAGAGACCCAGTACTTC
-,15,TRBJ2-7,TRBV9,-,CASSAGLGASYEQYF,TGTGCCAGCAGCGCTGGTTTGGGGGCCTCCTACGAGCAGTACTTC
-,11,TRBJ1-3,TRBV6-5,-,CASLRGNTIYF,TGTGCCAGCCTCAGGGGAAACACCATATATTTT
-,11,TRBJ2-2,TRBV29-1,-,CSVTDTGELFF,TGCAGCGTGACAGACACCGGGGAGCTGTTTTTT
-,14,TRBJ2-3,TRBV5-6,few,CASSLLTGTDTQYF,TGTGCCAGCAGCTTGTTAACGGGTACAGATACGCAGTATTTT
-,14,TRBJ1-2,TRBV4-3,few,CASSQQQGNYGYTF,TGCGCCAGCAGCCAGCAACAGGGAAACTATGGCTACACCTTC
TRBD1,16,TRBJ2-7,TRBV6-6,-,CASTSRQGTSSYEQYF,TGTGCCAGCACGTCGAGACAGGGTACCTCCTCCTACGAGCAGTACTTC
TRBD2,16,TRBJ2-4,TRBV28,-,CASSPYGGIAKNIQYF,TGTGCCAGCAGTCCCTACGGGGGGATAGCCAAAAACATTCAGTACTTC
-,16,TRBJ1-1,TRBV4-3,-,CASSQDPGSFSTEAFF,TGCGCCAGCAGCCAAGATCCGGGGTCCTTCTCCACTGAAGCTTTCTTT
-,13,TRBJ2-5,TRBV7-9,few,CASRSTRVETQYF,TGTGCCAGCAGGAGCACTCGGGTCGAGACCCAGTACTTC
-,15,TRBJ1-2,TRBV9,-,CASSVATGHVYGYTF,TGTGCCAGCAGCGTAGCTACAGGGCACGTTTATGGCTACACCTTC
-,14,TRBJ2-5,TRBV25-1,-,CASSDPGGEETQYF,TGTGCCAGCAGTGATCCCGGAGGGGAAGAGACCCAGTACTTC
-,13,TRBJ1-1,TRBV19,-,CASSWTENTEAFF,TGTGCCAGTAGCTGGACAGAGAACACTGAAGCTTTCTTT
-,16,TRBJ2-1,TRBV12-2,few,CASRPLLAGAYNEQFF,TGTGCAAGTCGCCCGCTACTAGCGGGGGCCTACAATGAGCAGTTCTTC
TRBD1,16,TRBJ2-2,TRBV5-1,-,CASSPDRGRFAGELFF,TGCGCCAGCAGCCCCGACAGGGGGCGATTCGCCGGGGAGCTGTTTTTT
-,14,TRBJ1-2,TRBV7-9,-,CASSLLGAYYGYTF,TGTGCCAGCAGCTTATTGGGGGCGTACTATGGCTACACCTTC
TRBD1,15,TRBJ2-1,TRBV28,-,CASRRRDRTHNEQFF,TGTGCCAGCAGGAGAAGGGACAGAACCCACAATGAGCAGTTCTTC
TRBD2,15,TRBJ2-3,TRBV11-2,-,CASRQLAGGLHTQYF,TGTGCCAGCAGGCAACTAGCGGGGGGCCTTCATACGCAGTATTTT
TRBD1,13,TRBJ1-2,TRBV28,-,CASAPGQSYGYTF,TGTGCCAGCGCCCCGGGACAGTCCTATGGCTACACCTTC
-,17,TRBJ2-2,TRBV7-3,-,CASSLSRRGGVTGELFF,TGTGCCAGCAGCTTAAGCCGACGGGGCGGGGTCACCGGGGAGCTGTTTTTT
TRBD1,14,TRBJ2-7,TRBV9,-,CASSVGQGAYEQYF,TGTGCCAGCAGCGTAGGGCAGGGGGCCTACGAGCAGTACTTC
-,13,TRBJ1-5,TRBV30,-,CAWSVTDNQPQHF,TGTGCCTGGAGTGTAACAGACAATCAGCCCCAGCATTTT
-,14,TRBJ2-1,TRBV5-1,few,CASSLGHDENEQFF,TGCGCCAGCAGCTTGGGCCACGATGAGAATGAGCAGTTCTTC
-,12,TRBJ1-2,TRBV30,few,CAWSTQGYGYTF,TGTGCCTGGAGTACTCAGGGCTATGGCTACACCTTC
TRBD2,15,TRBJ2-3,TRBV11-2,few,CASSLFSGGADTQYF,TGTGCCAGCAGCTTATTTAGCGGGGGGGCCGATACGCAGTATTTT
TRBD2,16,TRBJ2-3,TRBV7-2,-,CASSLGRGGGLDTQYF,TGTGCCAGCAGCTTAGGGCGGGGGGGCGGTCTGGATACGCAGTATTTT
TRBD1,13,TRBJ2-1,TRBV11-2,few,CASSRFTGTGQFF,TGTGCCAGCAGCCGCTTTACCGGGACAGGGCAGTTCTTC
TRBD1,15,TRBJ1-5,TRBV9,-,CASSVGGTDNQPQHF,TGTGCCAGCAGCGTAGGGGGGACAGATAATCAGCCCCAGCATTTT
TRBD1,17,TRBJ2-7,TRBV7-9,-,CASSPGTAGTGGYEQYF,TGTGCCAGCAGCCCCGGCACCGCCGGGACAGGGGGCTACGAGCAGTACTTC
-,16,TRBJ2-3,TRBV7-9,-,CASSMFGQPSTDTQYF,TGTGCCAGCAGCATGTTTGGACAGCCTAGCACAGATACGCAGTATTTT
TRBD2,17,TRBJ2-1,TRBV11-1,-,CASSLEGWASGNNEQFF,TGTGCCAGCAGCTTAGAGGGTTGGGCTAGCGGGAACAATGAGCAGTTCTTC
-,13,TRBJ2-6,TRBV19,-,CASSYSGANVLTF,TGTGCCAGTAGCTACTCTGGGGCCAACGTCCTGACTTTC
-,14,TRBJ2-3,TRBV9,few,CASSVAPSTDTQYF,TGTGCCAGCAGCGTAGCCCCGAGCACAGATACGCAGTATTTT
-,16,TRBJ2-1,TRBV5-1,few,CASSLAGGLSYNEQFF,TGCGCCAGCAGCTTGGCCGGGGGACTCTCCTACAATGAGCAGTTCTTC
-,14,TRBJ1-2,TRBV13,-,CASSPRQGRSGYTF,TGTGCCAGCAGCCCCCGCCAGGGGAGATCGGGCTACACCTTC
-,15,TRBJ1-2,TRBV7-2,-,CASSLAGGANYGYTF,TGTGCCAGCAGCTTAGCTGGCGGGGCTAACTATGGCTACACCTTC
-,13,TRBJ2-1,TRBV15,-,CATSRDWGDEQFF,TGTGCCACCAGCAGAGATTGGGGCGATGAGCAGTTCTTC
TRBD1,14,TRBJ2-5,TRBV9,-,CASSFDRGRETQYF,TGTGCCAGCAGCTTCGACAGGGGTAGAGAGACCCAGTACTTC
TRBD2,15,TRBJ2-7,TRBV9,few,CASSAGTSGDYEQYF,TGTGCCAGCAGCGCCGGGACTAGCGGAGATTACGAGCAGTACTTC
TRBD1,15,TRBJ1-5,TRBV2,-,CASSGQGFSNQPQHF,TGTGCCAGCAGTGGACAGGGGTTTAGCAATCAGCCCCAGCATTTT
TRBD1,15,TRBJ1-1,TRBV7-9,-,CASKSKGAETTEAFF,TGTGCCAGTAAATCGAAGGGGGCAGAGACCACTGAAGCTTTCTTT
-,14,TRBJ1-1,TRBV4-3,-,CASSQEGRDTEAFF,TGCGCCAGCAGCCAAGAAGGGAGAGACACTGAAGCTTTCTTT
-,14,TRBJ2-3,TRBV7-3,few,CASSIGQSTDTQYF,TGTGCCAGCAGCATCGGACAGAGCACAGATACGCAGTATTTT
-,15,TRBJ1-2,TRBV27,-,CASRGGGHPNYGYTF,TGTGCCAGCAGGGGTGGGGGACACCCTAACTATGGCTACACCTTC
-,16,TRBJ2-7,TRBV2,-,CASSEEGAGKAYEQYF,TGTGCCAGCAGTGAAGAAGGGGCAGGGAAGGCCTACGAGCAGTACTTC
-,16,TRBJ1-1,TRBV7-2,-,CASSLGPRQENTEAFF,TGTGCCAGCAGCTTAGGTCCCCGACAGGAGAACACTGAAGCTTTCTTT
-,17,TRBJ1-2,TRBV5-1,-,CASSGGGDQTTNYGYTF,TGCGCCAGCAGCGGGGGCGGTGACCAGACTACGAACTATGGCTACACCTTC
TRBD1,13,TRBJ2-1,TRBV6-6,-,CASGQGSYNEQFF,TGTGCCAGCGGACAGGGCTCCTACAATGAGCAGTTCTTC
TRBD1,15,TRBJ2-2,TRBV5-4,-,CASSTRQGGAGELFF,TGTGCCAGCAGCACACGACAGGGGGGGGCCGGGGAGCTGTTTTTT
-,13,TRBJ2-7,TRBV4-1,-,CASSQDLDYEQYF,TGCGCCAGCAGCCAAGATTTAGACTACGAGCAGTACTTC
TRBD1,14,TRBJ1-2,TRBV5-6,few,CASSPGTELYGYTF,TGTGCCAGCAGCCCAGGGACAGAATTGTACGGCTACACCTTC
TRBD1,16,TRBJ2-3,TRBV18,once,CASSPLVGQVTDTQYF,TGTGCCAGCTCACCACTCGTCGGACAGGTCACAGATACGCAGTATTTT
-,16,TRBJ2-3,TRBV5-1,few,CASSLVALASTDTQYF,TGCGCCAGCAGCTTGGTAGCGTTAGCTAGCACAGATACGCAGTATTTT